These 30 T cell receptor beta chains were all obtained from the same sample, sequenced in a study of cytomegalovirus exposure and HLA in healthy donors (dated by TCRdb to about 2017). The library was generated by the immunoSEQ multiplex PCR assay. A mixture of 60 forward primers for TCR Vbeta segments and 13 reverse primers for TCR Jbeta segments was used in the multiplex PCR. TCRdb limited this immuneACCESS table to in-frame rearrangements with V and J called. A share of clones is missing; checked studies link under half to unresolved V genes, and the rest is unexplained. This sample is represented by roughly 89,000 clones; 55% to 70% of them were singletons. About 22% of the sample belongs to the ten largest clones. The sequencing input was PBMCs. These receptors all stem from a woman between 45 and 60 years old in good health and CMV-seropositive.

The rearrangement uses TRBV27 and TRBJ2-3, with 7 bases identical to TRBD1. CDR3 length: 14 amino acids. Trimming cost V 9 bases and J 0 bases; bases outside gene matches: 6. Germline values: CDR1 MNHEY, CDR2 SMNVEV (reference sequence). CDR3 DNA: TGTGCCAGTCACAGGGGAGCTAGCACAGATACGCAGTATTTT. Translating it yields CASHRGASTDTQYF.

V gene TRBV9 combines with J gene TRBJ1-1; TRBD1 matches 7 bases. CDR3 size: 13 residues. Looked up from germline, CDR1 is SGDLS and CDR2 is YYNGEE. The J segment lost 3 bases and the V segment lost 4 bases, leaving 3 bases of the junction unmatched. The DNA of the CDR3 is TGTGCCAGCAGCCTCGGACAGGACACTGAAGCTTTCTTT. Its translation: CASSLGQDTEAFF.

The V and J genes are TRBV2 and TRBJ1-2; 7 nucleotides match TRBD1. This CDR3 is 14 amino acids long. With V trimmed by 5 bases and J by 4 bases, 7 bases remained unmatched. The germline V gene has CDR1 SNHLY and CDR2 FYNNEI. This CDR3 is CASSNSGGIYGYTF. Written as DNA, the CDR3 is TGTGCCAGCAGTAACTCAGGGGGTATCTATGGCTACACCTTC.

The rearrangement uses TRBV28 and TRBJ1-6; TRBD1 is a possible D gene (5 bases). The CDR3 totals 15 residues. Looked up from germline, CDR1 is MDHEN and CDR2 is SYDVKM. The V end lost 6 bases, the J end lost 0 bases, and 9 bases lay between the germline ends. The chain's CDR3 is CASSQGDSYNSPLHF. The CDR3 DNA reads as TGTGCCAGCAGCCAAGGGGACTCCTATAATTCACCCCTCCACTTT.

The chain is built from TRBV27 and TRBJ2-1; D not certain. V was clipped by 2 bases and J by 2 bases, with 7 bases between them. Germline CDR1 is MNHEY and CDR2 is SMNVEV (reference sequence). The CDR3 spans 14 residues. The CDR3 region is CASSLRSAYNEQFF. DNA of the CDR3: TGTGCCAGCAGTTTACGGAGCGCCTACAATGAGCAGTTCTTC.

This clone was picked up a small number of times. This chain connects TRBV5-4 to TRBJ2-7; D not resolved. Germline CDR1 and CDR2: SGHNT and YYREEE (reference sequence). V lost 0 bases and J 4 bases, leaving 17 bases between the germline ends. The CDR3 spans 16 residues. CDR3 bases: TGTGCCAGCAGCTTGGAGTCCCGCAAAGAGGATTACGAGCAGTACTTC. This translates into CASSLESRKEDYEQYF.

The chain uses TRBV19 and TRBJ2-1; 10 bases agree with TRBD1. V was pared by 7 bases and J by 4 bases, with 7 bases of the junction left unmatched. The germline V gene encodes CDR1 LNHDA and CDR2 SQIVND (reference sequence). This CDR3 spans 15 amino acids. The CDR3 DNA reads TGTGCCAGTACCCCGGACAGGGGGACTTACAATGAGCAGTTCTTC. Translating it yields CASTPDRGTYNEQFF.

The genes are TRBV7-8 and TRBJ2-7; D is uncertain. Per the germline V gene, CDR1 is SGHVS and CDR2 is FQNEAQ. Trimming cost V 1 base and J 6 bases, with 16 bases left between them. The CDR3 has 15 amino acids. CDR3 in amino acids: CASSLVAGFGSEQYF. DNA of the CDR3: TGTGCCAGCAGCTTAGTTGCAGGTTTCGGATCCGAGCAGTACTTC.

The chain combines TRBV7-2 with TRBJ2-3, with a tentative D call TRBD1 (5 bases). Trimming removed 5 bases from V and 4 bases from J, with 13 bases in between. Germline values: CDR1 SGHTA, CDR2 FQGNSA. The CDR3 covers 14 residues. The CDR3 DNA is TGTGCCAGCAGCCCTCAGGGTTTTCCAGATACGCAGTATTTT. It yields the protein CASSPQGFPDTQYF.

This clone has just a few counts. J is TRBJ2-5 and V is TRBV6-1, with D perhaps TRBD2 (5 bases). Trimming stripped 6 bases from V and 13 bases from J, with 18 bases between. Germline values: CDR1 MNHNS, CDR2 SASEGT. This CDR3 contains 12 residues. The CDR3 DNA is TGTGCCAGCAGCCCTCGACCCGGGAACTTGTACTTC. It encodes CASSPRPGNLYF.

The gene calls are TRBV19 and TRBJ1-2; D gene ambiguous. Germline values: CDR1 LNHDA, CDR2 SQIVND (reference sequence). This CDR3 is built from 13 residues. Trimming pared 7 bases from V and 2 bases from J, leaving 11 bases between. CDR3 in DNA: TGTGCCAGTAATCGCGAGGAAAACTATGGCTACACCTTC. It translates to CASNREENYGYTF.

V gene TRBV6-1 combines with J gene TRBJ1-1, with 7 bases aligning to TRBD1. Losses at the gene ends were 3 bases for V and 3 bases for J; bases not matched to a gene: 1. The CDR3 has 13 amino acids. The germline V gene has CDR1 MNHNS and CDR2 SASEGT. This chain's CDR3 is CASSDQGDTEAFF. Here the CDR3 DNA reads TGTGCCAGCAGTGATCAGGGGGACACTGAAGCTTTCTTT.

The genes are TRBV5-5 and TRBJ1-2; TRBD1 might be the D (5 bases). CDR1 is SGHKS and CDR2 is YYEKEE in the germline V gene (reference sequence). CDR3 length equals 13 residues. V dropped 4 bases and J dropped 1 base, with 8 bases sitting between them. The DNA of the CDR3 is TGTGCCAGCAGCCTAGGGGTTAACTATGGCTACACCTTC. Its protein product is CASSLGVNYGYTF.

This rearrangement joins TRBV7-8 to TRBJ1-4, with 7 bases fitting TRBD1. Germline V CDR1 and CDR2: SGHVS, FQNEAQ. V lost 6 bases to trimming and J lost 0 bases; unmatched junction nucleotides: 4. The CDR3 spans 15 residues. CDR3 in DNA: TGTGCCAGCAGGCGTACAGGGGCAACTAATGAAAAACTGTTTTTT. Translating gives CASRRTGATNEKLFF.

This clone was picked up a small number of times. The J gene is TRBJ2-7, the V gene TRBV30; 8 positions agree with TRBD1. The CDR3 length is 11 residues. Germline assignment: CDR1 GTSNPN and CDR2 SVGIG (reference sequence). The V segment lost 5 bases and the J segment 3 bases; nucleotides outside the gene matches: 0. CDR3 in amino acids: CAWDRGYEQYF. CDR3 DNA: TGTGCCTGGGACAGGGGCTACGAGCAGTACTTC.

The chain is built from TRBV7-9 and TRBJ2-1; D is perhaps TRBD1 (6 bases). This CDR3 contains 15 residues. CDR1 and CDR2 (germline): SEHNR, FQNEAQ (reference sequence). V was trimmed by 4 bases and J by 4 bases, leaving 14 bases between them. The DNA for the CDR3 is TGTGCCAGCAGCTCATCCAGGACAGCATACAATGAGCAGTTCTTC. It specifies CASSSSRTAYNEQFF.

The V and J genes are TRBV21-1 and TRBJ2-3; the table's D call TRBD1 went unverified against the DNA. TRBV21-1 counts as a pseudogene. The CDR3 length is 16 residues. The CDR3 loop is CASSKGRTESTDTQYF. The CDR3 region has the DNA TGTGCCAGCAGCAAAGGTCGGACAGAGTCCACAGATACGCAGTATTTT.

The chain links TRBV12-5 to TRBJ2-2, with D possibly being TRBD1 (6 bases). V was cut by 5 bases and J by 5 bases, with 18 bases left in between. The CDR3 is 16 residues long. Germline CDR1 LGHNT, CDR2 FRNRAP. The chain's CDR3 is CASGQLNTGTTGELFF. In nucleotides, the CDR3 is TGTGCTAGTGGTCAACTCAATACAGGGACGACCGGGGAGCTGTTTTTT.

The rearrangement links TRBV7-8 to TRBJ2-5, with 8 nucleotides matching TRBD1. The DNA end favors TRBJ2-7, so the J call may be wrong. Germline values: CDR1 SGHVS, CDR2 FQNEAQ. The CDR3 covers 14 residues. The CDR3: CASSPWTGSYEQYF. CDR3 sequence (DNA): TGTGCCAGCAGCCCTTGGACAGGGTCCTACGAGCAGTACTTC.

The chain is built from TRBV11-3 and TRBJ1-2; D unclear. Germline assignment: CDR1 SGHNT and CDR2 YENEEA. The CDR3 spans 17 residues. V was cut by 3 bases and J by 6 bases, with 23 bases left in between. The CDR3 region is CASSLATYSRVRNGYTF. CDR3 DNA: TGTGCCAGCAGCTTGGCTACATATAGTCGGGTGCGGAATGGCTACACCTTC.

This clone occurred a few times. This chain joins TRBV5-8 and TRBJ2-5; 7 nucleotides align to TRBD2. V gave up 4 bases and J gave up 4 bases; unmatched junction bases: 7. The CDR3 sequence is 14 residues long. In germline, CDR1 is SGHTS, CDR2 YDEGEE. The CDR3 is CASSLGLSLETQYF. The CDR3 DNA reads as TGTGCCAGCAGCCTGGGACTATCCCTAGAGACCCAGTACTTC.

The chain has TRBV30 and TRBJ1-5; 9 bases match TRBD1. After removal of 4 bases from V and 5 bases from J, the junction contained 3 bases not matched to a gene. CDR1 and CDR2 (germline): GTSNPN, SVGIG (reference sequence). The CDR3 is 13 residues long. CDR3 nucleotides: TGTGCCTGGACGGGGGACAGGGATCAGCCCCAGCATTTT. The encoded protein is CAWTGDRDQPQHF.

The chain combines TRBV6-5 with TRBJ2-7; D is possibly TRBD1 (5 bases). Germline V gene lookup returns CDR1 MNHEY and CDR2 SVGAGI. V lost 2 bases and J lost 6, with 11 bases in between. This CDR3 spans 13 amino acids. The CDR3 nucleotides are TGTGCCAGCAGTTACGGGCCAGGGATCGAGCAGTACTTC. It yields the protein CASSYGPGIEQYF.

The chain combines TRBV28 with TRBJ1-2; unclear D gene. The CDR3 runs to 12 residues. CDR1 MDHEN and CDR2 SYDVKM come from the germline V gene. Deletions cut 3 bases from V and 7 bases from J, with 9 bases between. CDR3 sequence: CASSLVGGGYTF. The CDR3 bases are TGTGCCAGCAGTTTGGTGGGAGGTGGCTACACCTTC.

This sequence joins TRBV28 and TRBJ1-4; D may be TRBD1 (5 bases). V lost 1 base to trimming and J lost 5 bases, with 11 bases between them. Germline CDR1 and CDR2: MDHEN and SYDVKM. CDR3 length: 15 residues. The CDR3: CASSLFVQENEKLFF. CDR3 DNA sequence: TGTGCCAGCAGTTTATTTGTACAGGAGAATGAAAAACTGTTTTTT.

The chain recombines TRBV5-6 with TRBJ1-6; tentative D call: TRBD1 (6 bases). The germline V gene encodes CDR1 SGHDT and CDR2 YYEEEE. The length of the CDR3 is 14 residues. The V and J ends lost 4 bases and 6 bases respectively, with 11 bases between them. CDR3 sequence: CASSPGTLNSPLHF. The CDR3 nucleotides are TGTGCCAGCAGCCCCGGGACACTTAATTCACCCCTCCACTTT.

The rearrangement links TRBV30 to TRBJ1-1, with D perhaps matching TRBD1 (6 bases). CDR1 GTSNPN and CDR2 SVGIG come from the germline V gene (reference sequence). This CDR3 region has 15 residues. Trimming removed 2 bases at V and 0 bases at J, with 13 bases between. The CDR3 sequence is CAWSTSGTLNTEAFF. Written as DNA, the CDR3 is TGTGCCTGGAGTACCTCCGGGACACTGAACACTGAAGCTTTCTTT.

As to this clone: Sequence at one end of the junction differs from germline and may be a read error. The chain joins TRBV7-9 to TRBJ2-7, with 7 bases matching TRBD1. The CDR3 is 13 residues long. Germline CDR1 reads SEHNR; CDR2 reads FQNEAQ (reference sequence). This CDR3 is CSSKGAGGYEQYF. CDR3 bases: TGTTCCAGCAAGGGGGCAGGGGGCTACGAGCAGTACTTC.

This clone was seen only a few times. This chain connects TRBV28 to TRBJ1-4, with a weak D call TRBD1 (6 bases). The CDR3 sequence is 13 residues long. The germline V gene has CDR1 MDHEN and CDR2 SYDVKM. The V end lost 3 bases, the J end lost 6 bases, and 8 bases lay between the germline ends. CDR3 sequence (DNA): TGTGCCAGCAGTTTCGGGGGGCATGAAAAACTGTTTTTT. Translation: CASSFGGHEKLFF.

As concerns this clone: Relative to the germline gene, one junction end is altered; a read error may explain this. CDR3 in DNA: TGCAGTGCTAGAAAGAGCCCCTTT. Residues: CSARKSPF. The V call is TRBV20-1, the J call TRBJ1-1; no definite D call. This CDR3 region has 8 residues. From germline, CDR1 is DFQATT and CDR2 SNEGSKA (reference sequence).